A selection of T cell receptor beta chains follows, all from one sample in a study of shared clonotypes between healthy human individuals. Clones were sequenced by immunoSEQ multiplex PCR, and TCRdb holds only the in-frame ones, with some missing. The top ten hold approximately 0.39% of the sample, which has approximately 2,300,000 clones, about nine tenths seen once. Specimen: naive CD4+ T cells from PBMCs. The receptor source for this set is a man younger than 35 in good health. Some clones in this sample may be carry-over from other donors' samples. The CDR3 runs from the conserved cysteine through the conserved F or W. A D gene is named only where the DNA matches it firmly. Not every row has a clone size; where given, it reads once, few, many or a size class.

abundance: -
d_gene: -
j_gene: TRBJ2-1
v_gene: TRBV28
CDR3nt: TGTGCCAGCACCCCTGCGGGGTTAGGTCGGGTTGAGCAGTTCTTC
CDR3aa: CASTPAGLGRVEQFF

abundance: -
d_gene: TRBD1
j_gene: TRBJ2-7
v_gene: TRBV6-5
CDR3nt: TGTGCCAGCAGGACGACAGGGACGTACGAGCAGTACTTC
CDR3aa: CASRTTGTYEQYF

abundance: -
d_gene: TRBD2
j_gene: TRBJ2-2
v_gene: TRBV27
CDR3nt: TGTGCCAGCAGTCCCGGGACTAGCGGGAGGGGAATTTACGGGGAGCTGTTTTTT
CDR3aa: CASSPGTSGRGIYGELFF

abundance: once
d_gene: -
j_gene: TRBJ2-1
v_gene: TRBV6-1
CDR3nt: TGTGCCAGCAGATTGGGACTTGACAATGAGCAGTTCTTC
CDR3aa: CASRLGLDNEQFF

abundance: -
d_gene: TRBD2
j_gene: TRBJ2-1
v_gene: TRBV18
CDR3nt: TGTGCCAGCTCACAGGGGACTAGCGGAGGTGTTGAGCAGTTCTTC
CDR3aa: CASSQGTSGGVEQFF

abundance: once
d_gene: -
j_gene: TRBJ1-2
v_gene: TRBV5-1
CDR3nt: TGCGCCAGCAGCTTGGCCCCGGGACACTTAGAGGACTATGGCTACACCTTC
CDR3aa: CASSLAPGHLEDYGYTF

abundance: -
d_gene: TRBD1
j_gene: TRBJ2-7
v_gene: TRBV28
CDR3nt: TGTGCCAGCAGTCACCCGGGGGACAGGGGGCTTTATGTCCCCGGCGAGCAGTACTTC
CDR3aa: CASSHPGDRGLYVPGEQYF

abundance: few
d_gene: -
j_gene: TRBJ2-1
v_gene: TRBV28
CDR3nt: TGTGCCAGCAGTTTAAACAATGAGCAGTTCTTC
CDR3aa: CASSLNNEQFF

abundance: -
d_gene: TRBD2
j_gene: TRBJ2-1
v_gene: TRBV28
CDR3nt: TGTGCCAGCAGTCCGAGCTCCCTAGCGGACAATGAGCAGTTCTTC
CDR3aa: CASSPSSLADNEQFF

abundance: once
d_gene: -
j_gene: TRBJ1-3
v_gene: TRBV6-1
CDR3nt: TGTGCCAGCAGTGCAAGTACTGGAAACACCATATATTTT
CDR3aa: CASSASTGNTIYF

abundance: -
d_gene: -
j_gene: TRBJ2-2
v_gene: TRBV19
CDR3nt: TGTGCCAGTAGTCGCCGGGAGAACACCGGGGAGCTGTTTTTT
CDR3aa: CASSRRENTGELFF

abundance: -
d_gene: -
j_gene: TRBJ1-2
v_gene: TRBV7-2
CDR3nt: TGTGCCAGCAGCTCCGGCATTGCCTATGGCTACACCTTC
CDR3aa: CASSSGIAYGYTF

abundance: -
d_gene: -
j_gene: TRBJ1-5
v_gene: TRBV2
CDR3nt: TGTGCCAGCAGTGGAGCAGGTTTAGATCAGCCCCAGCATTTT
CDR3aa: CASSGAGLDQPQHF

abundance: -
d_gene: TRBD1
j_gene: TRBJ2-3
v_gene: TRBV9
CDR3nt: TGTGCCAGCAGCGTAGGGTCAGGGGGATTAGCAGATACGCAGTATTTT
CDR3aa: CASSVGSGGLADTQYF

abundance: -
d_gene: -
j_gene: TRBJ1-3
v_gene: TRBV5-1
CDR3nt: TGCGCCAGCAGCTTGCAACCGTCCTCTGGAAACACCATATATTTT
CDR3aa: CASSLQPSSGNTIYF

abundance: -
d_gene: -
j_gene: TRBJ2-6
v_gene: TRBV9
CDR3nt: TGTGCCAGCAGCGTAGACTGGGGAGCCGGCAACGTCCTGACTTTC
CDR3aa: CASSVDWGAGNVLTF

abundance: -
d_gene: -
j_gene: TRBJ1-4
v_gene: TRBV29-1
CDR3nt: TGCAGCGTTGAAAGCAGGAGCAATGAAAAACTGCTTTTT
CDR3aa: CSVESRSNEKLLF

abundance: -
d_gene: TRBD1
j_gene: TRBJ2-1
v_gene: TRBV28
CDR3nt: TGTGCCAGCACCGCGCGCGAGGGGGCAGTAAGAAATGAGCAGTTCTTC
CDR3aa: CASTAREGAVRNEQFF

abundance: -
d_gene: TRBD1
j_gene: TRBJ2-5
v_gene: TRBV18
CDR3nt: TGTGCCAGCTCGCGGGACAGGGGAGAGACCCAGTACTTC
CDR3aa: CASSRDRGETQYF

abundance: -
d_gene: -
j_gene: TRBJ1-5
v_gene: TRBV12-5
CDR3nt: TGTGCTAGTGGTCCTAGGACAGTGGATCAGCCCCAGCATTTT
CDR3aa: CASGPRTVDQPQHF

abundance: -
d_gene: -
j_gene: TRBJ1-1
v_gene: TRBV7-2
CDR3nt: TGTGCCAGCAGCTTAGGCTGGATGAACACTGAAGCTTTCTTT
CDR3aa: CASSLGWMNTEAFF

abundance: -
d_gene: -
j_gene: TRBJ1-1
v_gene: TRBV5-1
CDR3nt: TGCGCCAGCAGCTTGATGGGGGGCACTGAAGCTTTCTTT
CDR3aa: CASSLMGGTEAFF

abundance: -
d_gene: -
j_gene: TRBJ1-6
v_gene: TRBV30
CDR3nt: TGTGCCTGGAGTGTACCAGGATTCTATAATTCACCCCTCCACTTT
CDR3aa: CAWSVPGFYNSPLHF

abundance: few
d_gene: -
j_gene: TRBJ1-1
v_gene: TRBV7-9
CDR3nt: TGTGCCAGCAGCTTAGGGACAGCTGAAGCTTTCTTT
CDR3aa: CASSLGTAEAFF

abundance: -
d_gene: -
j_gene: TRBJ1-5
v_gene: TRBV5-8
CDR3nt: TGTGCCAGCAGCCCCGAGACCATCTCCAATCAGCCCCAGCATTTT
CDR3aa: CASSPETISNQPQHF

abundance: few
d_gene: TRBD1
j_gene: TRBJ2-7
v_gene: TRBV7-9
CDR3nt: TGTGCCAGCAGCTTCCGGGACAGCCACTACGAGCAGTACTTC
CDR3aa: CASSFRDSHYEQYF

abundance: -
d_gene: -
j_gene: TRBJ2-2
v_gene: TRBV2
CDR3nt: TGTGCCAGCAGTGTAAGGAGGGCCGGAACCGGGGAGCTGTTTTTT
CDR3aa: CASSVRRAGTGELFF

abundance: -
d_gene: TRBD2
j_gene: TRBJ2-3
v_gene: TRBV4-2
CDR3nt: TGTGCCAGCAGCCGCCGACTAGCGGGAGGACTAGACGTAAGCACAGATACGCAGTATTTT
CDR3aa: CASSRRLAGGLDVSTDTQYF

abundance: -
d_gene: TRBD1
j_gene: TRBJ2-2
v_gene: TRBV5-1
CDR3nt: TGCGCCAGCCACCCAAGTGTACGACAGGGCGACACCGGGGAGCTGTTTTTT
CDR3aa: CASHPSVRQGDTGELFF

abundance: few
d_gene: -
j_gene: TRBJ1-1
v_gene: TRBV29-1
CDR3nt: TGCAGCGTTGAAGGGGCGTTCTGGAAGGACACTGAAGCTTTCTTT
CDR3aa: CSVEGAFWKDTEAFF

abundance: -
d_gene: -
j_gene: TRBJ1-1
v_gene: TRBV28
CDR3nt: TGTGCCAGCGAACGGGGGAGCGGGACTGAAGCTTTCTTT
CDR3aa: CASERGSGTEAFF

abundance: once
d_gene: -
j_gene: TRBJ2-5
v_gene: TRBV25-1
CDR3nt: TGTGCCAGCAGTGAGCCAACCACCCAAGAGACCCAGTACTTC
CDR3aa: CASSEPTTQETQYF

abundance: -
d_gene: -
j_gene: TRBJ2-3
v_gene: TRBV7-2
CDR3nt: TGTGCCAGCAGCTTAGCGCCGACTAGCACAGATACGCAGTATTTT
CDR3aa: CASSLAPTSTDTQYF

abundance: -
d_gene: TRBD2
j_gene: TRBJ2-7
v_gene: TRBV30
CDR3nt: TGTGCCTGGAGTAACGCGGGAGTGGTATTACGAGGTTTCTACTTC
CDR3aa: CAWSNAGVVLRGFYF

abundance: -
d_gene: -
j_gene: TRBJ2-1
v_gene: TRBV7-2
CDR3nt: TGTGCCAGCAGCTTAAACCCCTACAATGAGCAGTTCTTC
CDR3aa: CASSLNPYNEQFF

abundance: -
d_gene: TRBD2
j_gene: TRBJ2-1
v_gene: TRBV28
CDR3nt: TGTGCCGGAAAGACTAGCGGCTCCTACAATGAGCAGTTCTTC
CDR3aa: CAGKTSGSYNEQFF

abundance: -
d_gene: TRBD2
j_gene: TRBJ2-5
v_gene: TRBV5-1
CDR3nt: TGCGCCAGCAGCTTAACGCAAGCGGGGGCCGGGGAGACCCAGTACTTC
CDR3aa: CASSLTQAGAGETQYF

abundance: -
d_gene: TRBD2
j_gene: TRBJ2-7
v_gene: TRBV28
CDR3nt: TGTGCCAGCGGGTTAGCGGGGGGGTACGAGCAGTACTTC
CDR3aa: CASGLAGGYEQYF

abundance: -
d_gene: -
j_gene: TRBJ2-7
v_gene: TRBV27
CDR3nt: TGTGCCAGCAGTTTCGGGGAGAGACTACCTTGGTACTTC
CDR3aa: CASSFGERLPWYF

abundance: once
d_gene: TRBD1
j_gene: TRBJ1-1
v_gene: TRBV19
CDR3nt: TGTGCCAGTAGCAACAGGGGAGCGACTGAAGCTTTCTTT
CDR3aa: CASSNRGATEAFF

abundance: -
d_gene: TRBD1
j_gene: TRBJ2-7
v_gene: TRBV11-2
CDR3nt: TGTGCCAGCAGCCAAACAGGGGCAACCTGGGAGCAGTACTTC
CDR3aa: CASSQTGATWEQYF

abundance: -
d_gene: -
j_gene: TRBJ1-1
v_gene: TRBV30
CDR3nt: TGTGCCTGGGCCGTCCTGGGGAACACTGAAGCTTTCTTT
CDR3aa: CAWAVLGNTEAFF

abundance: -
d_gene: -
j_gene: TRBJ1-4
v_gene: TRBV9
CDR3nt: TGTGCCAGCAGCACAATGTCCGGGAAGCTGTTTTTT
CDR3aa: CASSTMSGKLFF

abundance: -
d_gene: -
j_gene: TRBJ2-5
v_gene: TRBV5-1
CDR3nt: TGCGCCAGCAGCTTGGGAGGGTCGTACCAAGAGACCCAGTACTTC
CDR3aa: CASSLGGSYQETQYF

abundance: -
d_gene: TRBD2
j_gene: TRBJ2-7
v_gene: TRBV9
CDR3nt: TGTGCCAGCAGCCCAGCCCCGGGAGGGCCCATGGGGGACGAGCAGTACTTC
CDR3aa: CASSPAPGGPMGDEQYF

abundance: -
d_gene: -
j_gene: TRBJ2-7
v_gene: TRBV5-1
CDR3nt: TGCGCCAGCAGCTTGGGCCCCATTCTCTACGAGCAGTACTTC
CDR3aa: CASSLGPILYEQYF

abundance: once
d_gene: TRBD1
j_gene: TRBJ2-5
v_gene: TRBV30
CDR3nt: TGTGCCTGGAGTGTACGTCTCGGACAGGAGACTTTAGAGACCCAGTACTTC
CDR3aa: CAWSVRLGQETLETQYF

abundance: -
d_gene: -
j_gene: TRBJ2-6
v_gene: TRBV7-6
CDR3nt: TGTGCCAGCAGCTTAGTAGCTGGGGCCAACGTCCTGACTTTC
CDR3aa: CASSLVAGANVLTF

abundance: -
d_gene: -
j_gene: TRBJ2-3
v_gene: TRBV9
CDR3nt: TGTGCCAGCAGCGTAAGGAGTCGCCCAGCCGCAGATACGCAGTATTTT
CDR3aa: CASSVRSRPAADTQYF

abundance: -
d_gene: -
j_gene: TRBJ1-2
v_gene: TRBV6-1
CDR3nt: TGTGCCAGCAGTGAAAGACCTAACTATGGCTACACCTTC
CDR3aa: CASSERPNYGYTF

abundance: -
d_gene: -
j_gene: TRBJ2-1
v_gene: TRBV18
CDR3nt: TGTGCCAGCTCACCACTAGCGCCGGGGGATGAGCAGTTCTTC
CDR3aa: CASSPLAPGDEQFF

abundance: -
d_gene: -
j_gene: TRBJ1-2
v_gene: TRBV28
CDR3nt: TGTGCCAGCAGTTCCGGGTCCTATGGCTACACCTTC
CDR3aa: CASSSGSYGYTF

abundance: -
d_gene: -
j_gene: TRBJ2-3
v_gene: TRBV6-1
CDR3nt: TGTGCCAGCAGACCCGGTGGGCTCGATACGCAGTATTTT
CDR3aa: CASRPGGLDTQYF

abundance: -
d_gene: TRBD1
j_gene: TRBJ2-1
v_gene: TRBV5-6
CDR3nt: TGTGCCAGCAGCTCAGTCGGGACAGGGGGGGAGTTCTTC
CDR3aa: CASSSVGTGGEFF

abundance: few
d_gene: -
j_gene: TRBJ1-4
v_gene: TRBV2
CDR3nt: TGTGCCAGCAGTGAAGTCGGGGCACCGGGTGAAAAACTGTTTTTT
CDR3aa: CASSEVGAPGEKLFF

abundance: -
d_gene: -
j_gene: TRBJ2-7
v_gene: TRBV25-1
CDR3nt: TGTGCCAGCAGTGGGAGGGCGGGGGAGCAGTACTTC
CDR3aa: CASSGRAGEQYF

abundance: -
d_gene: -
j_gene: TRBJ2-3
v_gene: TRBV4-2
CDR3nt: TGTGCCAGCAGCCAAGGGGGGGCCTCGGATACGCAGTATTTT
CDR3aa: CASSQGGASDTQYF

abundance: few
d_gene: TRBD1
j_gene: TRBJ1-2
v_gene: TRBV10-3
CDR3nt: TGTGCCATCAGTGAGTCTGCAGGGGGCCGTGGCTACACCTTC
CDR3aa: CAISESAGGRGYTF

abundance: -
d_gene: -
j_gene: TRBJ2-2
v_gene: TRBV28
CDR3nt: TGTGCCAGCGCCGGCAAGTCGGGCGGGGAGCTGTTTTTT
CDR3aa: CASAGKSGGELFF